Listed below are T cell receptor beta chains from one sample, sequenced in a study of cytomegalovirus exposure and HLA in healthy donors. Assay used: immunoSEQ multiplex PCR; TCRdb lists only in-frame clones, some missing. This sample has 210,000 or so clones, with about 91% found just once. The specimen was PBMCs. The receptors derive from a woman aged 18 to 35 in good health and CMV-seronegative. The CDR3 runs from the conserved cysteine through the conserved F or W. A D gene is named only where the DNA matches it firmly. Clone size appears in some rows only: once, few, many, or a class for an expanded clone.

J | length | D | size | V | CDR3 | DNA
TRBJ2-2 | 16 | TRBD1 | few | TRBV6-6 | CASSYPAGGYTGELFF | TGTGCCAGCAGTTACCCGGCAGGGGGTTATACCGGGGAGCTGTTTTTT
TRBJ2-3 | 16 | TRBD2 | NA | TRBV7-9 | CASSLPTSGRTDTQYF | TGTGCCAGCAGCCTACCAACTAGCGGGAGAACAGATACGCAGTATTTT
TRBJ1-1 | 17 | TRBD1 | NA | TRBV29-1 | CSVDGTGGSYKNTEAFF | TGCAGCGTTGATGGGACAGGAGGGTCATATAAGAACACTGAAGCTTTCTTT
TRBJ1-1 | 16 | NA | NA | TRBV5-4 | CASSPPGIRENTEAFF | TGTGCCAGCAGCCCCCCAGGTATCCGGGAGAACACTGAAGCTTTCTTT
TRBJ1-2 | 14 | TRBD1 | NA | TRBV28 | CASSLGGRSYGYTF | TGTGCCAGCAGTCTAGGGGGCCGGAGCTATGGCTACACCTTC
TRBJ2-2 | 14 | TRBD2 | NA | TRBV7-3 | CASSLAGNTGELFF | TGTGCCAGCAGTCTAGCGGGTAACACCGGGGAGCTGTTTTTT
TRBJ2-3 | 14 | TRBD2 | NA | TRBV29-1 | CSVPRGGSTDTQYF | TGCAGCGTCCCCCGGGGGGGCAGCACAGATACGCAGTATTTT
TRBJ2-5 | 18 | NA | NA | TRBV6-1 | CASSAMGPPNREQETQYF | TGTGCCAGCAGTGCGATGGGCCCTCCGAACAGGGAACAAGAGACCCAGTACTTC
TRBJ2-7 | 16 | TRBD1 | NA | TRBV6-5 | CASSYNIGTASYEQYF | TGTGCCAGCAGTTACAACATCGGGACAGCCAGCTACGAGCAGTACTTC
TRBJ2-2 | 12 | NA | NA | TRBV28 | CASSLIVGELFF | TGTGCCAGCAGTTTAATAGTGGGGGAGCTGTTTTTT
TRBJ1-1 | 14 | NA | NA | TRBV15 | CATSRDPGVAEAFF | TGTGCCACCAGCAGAGATCCGGGAGTTGCTGAAGCTTTCTTT
TRBJ2-5 | 13 | NA | once | TRBV2 | CASGGDRLETQYF | TGTGCCTCAGGGGGGGACAGGCTAGAGACCCAGTACTTC
TRBJ1-3 | 16 | NA | NA | TRBV29-1 | CSVERFERSSGNTIYF | TGCAGCGTTGAAAGGTTCGAGAGGAGCTCTGGAAACACCATATATTTT
TRBJ1-5 | 15 | TRBD1 | NA | TRBV30 | CAWSVTGGHVGPQHF | TGTGCCTGGAGTGTAACAGGGGGCCACGTTGGGCCCCAGCATTTT
TRBJ2-5 | 13 | NA | NA | TRBV12-5 | CASAFAARGTQYF | TGTGCTAGTGCCTTCGCCGCACGGGGGACCCAGTACTTC
TRBJ2-3 | 15 | NA | NA | TRBV7-9 | CASEQDGGGTDTQYF | TGTGCCAGCGAACAAGACGGCGGGGGCACAGATACGCAGTATTTT
TRBJ2-3 | 13 | NA | NA | TRBV9 | CASNSVGTDTQYF | TGTGCCAGCAATAGCGTGGGAACAGATACGCAGTATTTT
TRBJ2-1 | 13 | NA | NA | TRBV9 | CASSPYPVDEQFF | TGTGCCAGCAGCCCCTACCCCGTCGATGAGCAGTTCTTC
TRBJ2-3 | 13 | TRBD2 | NA | TRBV6-5 | CASTGRGTDTQYF | TGTGCCAGCACCGGGAGGGGGACAGATACGCAGTATTTT
TRBJ2-7 | 14 | TRBD2 | NA | TRBV4-1 | CASSQLAGINEQYF | TGCGCCAGCAGCCAACTAGCGGGAATAAACGAGCAGTACTTC
TRBJ2-7 | 15 | NA | NA | TRBV19 | CASSDPAQGRSEQYF | TGTGCCAGTAGCGATCCCGCGCAGGGAAGGAGCGAGCAGTACTTC
TRBJ2-2 | 15 | NA | NA | TRBV7-3 | CASSLSGAATGELFF | TGTGCCAGCAGCTTAAGTGGGGCGGCCACCGGGGAGCTGTTTTTT
TRBJ2-1 | 20 | NA | NA | TRBV15 | CATSRDFFRTTKGDYNEQFF | TGTGCCACCAGCAGAGACTTCTTTCGGACTACCAAAGGAGACTACAATGAGCAGTTCTTC
TRBJ2-5 | 17 | TRBD2 | NA | TRBV5-4 | CASSRLPSGGYQETQYF | TGTGCCAGCAGCCGATTGCCTAGCGGGGGATACCAAGAGACCCAGTACTTC
TRBJ2-3 | 15 | NA | NA | TRBV28 | CASSRVVGNADTQYF | TGTGCCAGCAGCCGCGTCGTCGGGAACGCAGATACGCAGTATTTT
TRBJ2-7 | 15 | NA | NA | TRBV28 | CASSLTTGAGYEQYF | TGTGCCAGCAGTTTAACTACGGGAGCGGGCTACGAGCAGTACTTC
TRBJ2-7 | 14 | TRBD1 | NA | TRBV5-1 | CASSLDRGRYEQYF | TGCGCCAGCAGCTTGGACAGGGGAAGGTACGAGCAGTACTTC
TRBJ1-1 | 15 | NA | NA | TRBV29-1 | CSVEDVGGMNTEAFF | TGCAGCGTTGAAGATGTCGGGGGGATGAACACTGAAGCTTTCTTT
TRBJ2-7 | 13 | NA | NA | TRBV5-1 | CASSLLSSYEQYF | TGCGCCAGCAGCTTGCTATCCTCCTACGAGCAGTACTTC
TRBJ2-2 | 18 | TRBD2 | NA | TRBV5-6 | CASSHPFGWEGPAGELFF | TGTGCCAGCAGCCACCCGTTCGGGTGGGAGGGCCCCGCCGGGGAGCTGTTTTTT
TRBJ1-3 | 14 | TRBD1 | NA | TRBV15 | CATSRDRAGNTIYF | TGTGCCACCAGCAGGGACAGGGCGGGAAACACCATATATTTT
TRBJ2-3 | 15 | TRBD2 | NA | TRBV9 | CASSASGRATDTQYF | TGTGCCAGCAGCGCTAGCGGGAGGGCCACAGATACGCAGTATTTT
TRBJ2-1 | 11 | NA | NA | TRBV5-1 | CASSGRGEQFF | TGCGCCAGCAGCGGAAGGGGTGAGCAGTTCTTC
TRBJ2-7 | 13 | NA | NA | TRBV7-9 | CASSLADSPEQYF | TGTGCCAGCAGCTTAGCGGACAGCCCGGAGCAGTACTTC
TRBJ1-5 | 13 | NA | NA | TRBV7-9 | CASSLVRDQPQHF | TGTGCCAGCAGCTTAGTACGAGATCAGCCCCAGCATTTT
TRBJ2-7 | 16 | TRBD2 | NA | TRBV4-1 | CASSHQSGTREYEQYF | TGCGCCAGCAGCCATCAATCCGGGACTAGGGAATACGAGCAGTACTTC
TRBJ1-2 | 13 | NA | NA | TRBV6-5 | CASSLQGIYGYTF | TGTGCCAGCAGCCTACAGGGAATCTATGGCTACACCTTC
TRBJ2-2 | 14 | NA | once | TRBV25-1 | CASSDLGGGGELFF | TGTGCCAGCAGCGACTTGGGGGGAGGCGGGGAGCTGTTTTTT
TRBJ1-3 | 16 | TRBD1 | NA | TRBV5-1 | CASSGTGPISGNTIYF | TGCGCCAGCAGCGGGACAGGTCCTATCTCTGGAAACACCATATATTTT
TRBJ1-2 | 14 | TRBD1 | NA | TRBV6-6 | CASSFKGQAVGYTF | TGTGCCAGCAGTTTCAAGGGACAGGCAGTTGGCTACACCTTC
TRBJ2-2 | 15 | NA | NA | TRBV28 | CASSFPGRPTGELFF | TGTGCCAGCAGTTTTCCCGGGAGACCGACCGGGGAGCTGTTTTTT
TRBJ2-2 | 15 | TRBD1 | NA | TRBV5-6 | CASSLYRGSTGELFF | TGTGCCAGCAGCTTGTACAGGGGGTCCACCGGGGAGCTGTTTTTT